This TCR beta chain was captured in a study of T cell repertoires in cytomegalovirus infection. In the study overall: CMV infection plus the matching HLA type was flagged by public TCR beta signatures. General study results and limits: Cumulative frequency of public TCR beta families picked out carriers of CMV plus the relevant HLA. Dominating the ex vivo response were HLA-C-restricted CMV-specific TCR beta clonotypes.

A single record per CDR3 protein comes from TCRdb applying MiXCR to the reads. This table has hundreds of thousands of distinct CDR3 sequences, 5% to 8.5% appearing once. Germline values: CDR1 SGHKS, CDR2 YYEKEE (reference sequence). V was clipped by 4 bases and J by 4 bases; unmatched bases: 4. The CDR3 is 13 residues long. Details on this clonotype: Its antigen is as yet unknown.

The sequence came from a human donor in good health (CMV status not recorded). Some clones in this sample may be carry-over from other donors' samples. The material sequenced was PBMCs. The chain has TRBV5-5 and TRBJ2-7; 8 bases are shared with TRBD1. The CDR3: CASSVDRAYEQYF. CDR3 in DNA: TGTGCCAGCAGCGTGGACAGGGCTTACGAGCAGTACTTC.